This T cell receptor beta chain was captured in a study of T cells in Graves' hyperthyroidism and ophthalmopathy (dated by TCRdb to between 2019 and 2020). At the level of the whole study: Peripheral blood was sampled at the time of initial diagnosis, prior to any treatment. An independent validation cohort of around 19 hyperthyroidism patients and 17 patients who later progressed to ophthalmopathy tested prospective prediction of ophthalmopathy. In addition, the study compared T-cell repertoires in thyroid tissue and in blood from roughly six Graves' hyperthyroidism patients. To identify distinguishing TCR V-J signatures, a discovery cohort of 90 to 100 patients was used, comprising 43 with Graves' ophthalmopathy and approximately 58 with stable Graves' hyperthyroidism. For training and testing, the 100 or so patients in the discovery cohort were randomly divided in a 7:3 ratio. Following sampling, methimazole starting at 30 mg daily was given to hyperthyroidism patients, and high-dose intravenous methylprednisolone was given to ophthalmopathy patients. The paper describes TCR Vbeta CDR3 sequencing of roughly 130 peripheral blood samples, made up of some 40 ophthalmopathy patients, over 70 hyperthyroidism patients and roughly 17 progressor patients. On the study overall, not on this receptor specifically: No statistical method was used to fix the sample size in advance, and group allocation was not hidden from the investigators. In cross-validation, a model built on a 13 V-J signature told ophthalmopathy apart from stable hyperthyroidism with over 85% sensitivity and around 84% specificity, and in testing the same model reached 80%/75%. Most expanded thyroid clonotypes (frequency above 0.001) were also detected in blood, a finding suggesting that blood repertoires may reflect thyroid immune responses. In validation, the model predicted progression to ophthalmopathy with 55% to 71% sensitivity and around 72% specificity, a median of 6.5 months before onset.

Hyperthyroidism patients were aged 18 to 65 years and newly diagnosed, with disease duration of less than 2 months. Patients with uncontrolled infections, other autoimmune diseases, pregnancy or lactation were excluded. Diagnoses were based on clinical symptoms, serum thyroxine and TRAb, thyroid ultrasound and orbital computed tomography. Blood from progressor patients was collected at the time of first diagnosis with hyperthyroidism, before any ophthalmopathy symptoms had appeared. PBMCs were isolated from more than 8 ml of fresh peripheral blood by Ficoll-Paque density gradient centrifugation. Progressor patients were first diagnosed with Graves' hyperthyroidism and then developed ophthalmopathy during follow-up. Total RNA was extracted using Trizol reagent, and RNA quality was assessed on an Agilent 2100 Bioanalyzer. The TCR beta CDR3 regions were amplified from the RNA transcripts. For the first round of RT-PCR on the TCR CDR3, the HTBI primer set was used together with the Qiagen OneStep RT-PCR kit. The libraries were constructed in a second round of multiplex PCR and then size-selected and purified. Libraries were sequenced paired-end with 100 bp reads on an Illumina HiSeq2000. The original methods were these. SOAPnuke was used to process the raw data, throwing out any read that contained adapters or uncalled bases, had a mean Phred below 15, or lacked an exact constant-primer or identifier match. High-quality paired reads were merged using COPE v1.2.5, and each unique nucleotide sequence was defined as a clonotype. MiTCR v1.1 was used to align the clonotypes against IMGT TRBV, TRBD and TRBJ reference segments. Only V-J combinations with frequency above 0.0001, covering about 99% of repertoires, were analysed. The TCS score was defined as F50 (clonal expansion) divided by E x V (chaos), with BLOSUM62-based TCRdist calculated between CDR3 peptides within each V-J. Welch's t-statistics and random forest reduced roughly 540 V-J features to about 12, which were used in a naive Bayes classifier (R e1071). TCRdb reran the public reads through fastp at Q25 and MiXCR, keeping productive beta chains. Rows with one shared CDR3 protein collapse into an entry with the most common genes and DNA. The V and J calls come from TCRdb's annotation, not from the publication. The sample has about 280,000 distinct CDR3 sequences on record, less than 30% of them singletons. About 25% of the sample is taken by the ten largest.

After removal of 5 bases from V and 4 bases from J, the junction retains 7 bases not matched to a gene. Based on the germline V gene, the CDR1 and CDR2 sequences are SGHTA and FQGNSA. From its cysteine to its phenylalanine, the CDR3 spans 15 amino acids. The CDR3 DNA has 45 bases and is translated from base 1. This clonotype was seen repeatedly, ten times or more. Its antigen target is currently unknown. Qualities for individual bases were not recorded, and no much larger clone is one base off. This clonotype originated in a man aged 35 to 55 with Graves' hyperthyroidism that later progressed to Graves' ophthalmopathy. The chain uses TRBV7-2 and TRBJ1-1, with TRBD1 identical over 10 junction bases. Sequencing input: blood. The CDR3 amino acid sequence is: CASSVRWDRGTEAFF. The nucleotides are TGTGCCAGCAGCGTCAGGTGGGACAGGGGCACTGAAGCTTTCTTT.